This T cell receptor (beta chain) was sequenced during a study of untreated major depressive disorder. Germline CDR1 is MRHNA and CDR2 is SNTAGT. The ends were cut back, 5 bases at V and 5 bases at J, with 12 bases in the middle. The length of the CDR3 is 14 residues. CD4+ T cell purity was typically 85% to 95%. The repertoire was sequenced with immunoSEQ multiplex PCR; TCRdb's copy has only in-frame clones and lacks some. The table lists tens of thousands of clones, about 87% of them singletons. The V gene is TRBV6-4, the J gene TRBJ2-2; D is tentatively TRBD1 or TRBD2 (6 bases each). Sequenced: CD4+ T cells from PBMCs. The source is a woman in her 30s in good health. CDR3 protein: CASSSGGGTGELFF. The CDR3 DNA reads TGTGCCAGCAGTTCCGGGGGCGGAACCGGGGAGCTGTTTTTT.